The next 12 T cell receptor beta chains were all read from a single sample in a study of blood T cell repertoires in COVID-19 (dated by TCRdb to the early 2020s). The protocol used for the library was the immunoSEQ multiplex PCR assay. The immuneACCESS repertoire file appears here via TCRdb, limited to in-frame rearrangements. These files lack a portion of the clones; in checked studies, under half of the deficit traces to unresolved V genes, and the cause of the others is not known. The sample yields about 100,000 clones; about 84% were counted once. Clones ranked in the top ten supply 10% to 15% of the sample. Material: peripheral blood. The receptors shown here come from a human donor in a cohort sampled during active COVID-19.

CDR3 nucleotides: TGTGCCAGCAGCTCTAGCGGGAGCACAGATACGCAGTATTTT. Its translation: CASSSSGSTDTQYF. V gene TRBV9 combines with J gene TRBJ2-3; 8 bases match TRBD2. CDR1 and CDR2 from the germline V gene are SGDLS and YYNGEE. The CDR3 runs to 14 residues. After removal of 4 bases from V and 0 bases from J, the junction contained 1 base not matched to a gene.

This clone was detected once. This chain connects TRBV6-5 to TRBJ2-1, with D unclear. Germline V gene data show CDR1 as MNHEY and CDR2 as SVGAGI. The germline V and J ends were trimmed by 2 bases and 10 bases, with 6 bases remaining between them. The CDR3 is 11 amino acids. The CDR3 region is CASSYEREQFF. CDR3 DNA sequence: TGTGCCAGCAGTTACGAGCGAGAGCAGTTCTTC.

The chain recombines TRBV27 with TRBJ2-3; TRBD2 is a possible D gene (5 bases). CDR1 is MNHEY and CDR2 is SMNVEV in the germline V gene (reference sequence). V dropped 5 bases and J dropped 2 bases, with 17 bases sitting between them. The CDR3 consists of 16 residues. The CDR3 DNA follows: TGTGCCAGCAGTCGTGAGGGCGCCCAACTCACAGATACGCAGTATTTT. Its protein is CASSREGAQLTDTQYF.

CDR3 sequence: CASTKPGQGNQPQHF. The DNA of the CDR3 is TGTGCCAGCACCAAACCAGGACAGGGCAATCAGCCCCAGCATTTT. V gene TRBV6-6 combines with J gene TRBJ1-5; 7 positions match TRBD1. Germline V gene lookup returns CDR1 MNHNY and CDR2 SVGAGI (reference sequence). CDR3 length equals 15 residues. V was clipped by 7 bases and J by 2 bases; unmatched bases: 8.

This rearrangement joins TRBV2 to TRBJ2-5; TRBD2 matches at 13 bases. Germline trimming cut 6 bases from V and 4 bases from J; bases unmatched to any gene: 11. The CDR3 is 17 amino acids. The germline V gene encodes CDR1 SNHLY and CDR2 FYNNEI. The CDR3 here is CASRTTLLAGGRETQYF. Written as DNA, the CDR3 is TGTGCCAGCAGGACGACCCTACTAGCGGGGGGGAGAGAGACCCAGTACTTC.

The V call is TRBV11-2, the J call TRBJ2-7, with a tentative D call TRBD2 (5 bases). V lost 5 bases and J 0 bases, leaving 14 bases between the germline ends. Germline V lookup: CDR1 SGHAT, CDR2 FQNNGV. The CDR3 consists of 15 residues. The DNA of the CDR3 is TGTGCCAGCAGCCGCGAGCGGTACCCCTCCTACGAGCAGTACTTC. Encoded protein: CASSRERYPSYEQYF.

A few counts support this clone. The chain joins TRBV27 to TRBJ2-7; TRBD2 aligns across 11 bases. The germline V gene encodes CDR1 MNHEY and CDR2 SMNVEV (reference sequence). The V gene end was trimmed by 6 bases and the J gene end by 2 bases; junction bases not matched to a gene: 6. The CDR3 contains 15 residues. The chain's CDR3 is CASSPTSGGPYEQYF. The CDR3 DNA reads TGTGCCAGCAGCCCCACTAGCGGGGGACCCTACGAGCAGTACTTC.

With respect to this clone: Germline is not matched at one junction end, which may reflect a read error. V usage is TRBV9 and J usage is TRBJ1-2; TRBD1 agrees at 12 bases. This CDR3 spans 18 amino acids. The germline V gene has CDR1 SGDLS and CDR2 YYNGEE. CDR3 sequence: CASSAPGQGAKGDYGYTF. The CDR3 bases are TGTGCCAGCAGCGCTCCGGGACAGGGGGCCAAGGGTGACTACGGCTACACCTTC.

This chain joins TRBV7-2 and TRBJ2-5, with 8 bases fitting TRBD2. Germline V gives CDR1 SGHTA, CDR2 FQGNSA. The CDR3 contains 14 residues. Trimming took 4 bases from V and 5 from J; bases not matched to a gene: 6. The CDR3 is CASSSQAGVETQYF. CDR3 nucleotide sequence: TGTGCCAGCAGCTCTCAAGCGGGAGTGGAGACCCAGTACTTC.

The chain couples TRBV7-2 to TRBJ2-1; 9 nucleotides align to TRBD2. The CDR3 runs 15 residues. J was trimmed by 2 bases and V by 6 bases; bases with no gene match: 5. The germline V gene encodes CDR1 SGHTA and CDR2 FQGNSA. CDR3 region: CASRFSSGAYNEQFF. For the CDR3, the DNA is TGTGCCAGCAGGTTCTCTAGCGGGGCCTACAATGAGCAGTTCTTC.

The chain uses TRBV7-6 and TRBJ2-2; D perhaps matches TRBD2 (7 bases). The V and J ends lost 1 base and 7 bases respectively, with 13 bases between them. Germline assignment: CDR1 SGHVS and CDR2 FNYEAQ. The CDR3 runs to 15 residues. The CDR3 nucleotides read TGTGCCAGCAGCTTAGAGGGGGGGCCTAACGGGGAGCTGTTTTTT. Residues: CASSLEGGPNGELFF.

J is TRBJ1-4 and V is TRBV7-6; 11 bases line up with TRBD1. The CDR3 extends over 18 amino acids. Trimming at V came to 0 bases and at J to 3 bases, leaving 6 bases not matched to a gene. Germline V gene sequence: CDR1 SGHVS, CDR2 FNYEAQ. CDR3: CASSLAWTGGLANEKLFF. Written as DNA, the CDR3 is TGTGCCAGCAGCTTAGCCTGGACAGGGGGCCTTGCTAATGAAAAACTGTTTTTT.